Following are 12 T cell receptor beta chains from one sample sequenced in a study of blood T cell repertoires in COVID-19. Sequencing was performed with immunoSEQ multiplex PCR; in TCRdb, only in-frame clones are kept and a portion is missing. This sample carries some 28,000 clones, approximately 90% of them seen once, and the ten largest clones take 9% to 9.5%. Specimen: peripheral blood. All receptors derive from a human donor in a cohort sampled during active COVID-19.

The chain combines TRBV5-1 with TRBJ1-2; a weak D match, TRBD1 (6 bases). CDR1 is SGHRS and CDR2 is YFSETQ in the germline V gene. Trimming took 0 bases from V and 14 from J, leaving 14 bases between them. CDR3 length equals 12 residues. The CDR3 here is CASSLETGKGTF. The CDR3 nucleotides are TGCGCCAGCAGCTTGGAAACAGGGAAGGGGACCTTC.

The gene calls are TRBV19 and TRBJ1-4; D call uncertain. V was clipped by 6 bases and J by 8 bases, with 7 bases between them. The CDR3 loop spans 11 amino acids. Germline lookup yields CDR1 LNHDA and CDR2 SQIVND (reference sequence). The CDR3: CASRREEKLFF. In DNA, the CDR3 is TGTGCCAGTAGGCGGGAGGAAAAACTGTTTTTT. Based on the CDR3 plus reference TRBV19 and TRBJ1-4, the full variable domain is DGGITQSPKYLFRKEGQNVTLSCEQNLNHDAMYWYRQDPGQGLRLIYYSQIVNDFQKGDIAEGYSVSREKKESFPLTVTSAQKNPTAFYLCASRREEKLFFGSGTQLSVL.

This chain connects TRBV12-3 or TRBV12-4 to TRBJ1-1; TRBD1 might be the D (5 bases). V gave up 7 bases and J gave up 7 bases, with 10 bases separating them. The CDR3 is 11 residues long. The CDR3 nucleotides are TGTGCCAGCACTCCCGGGGGTGAAGCTTTCTTT. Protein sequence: CASTPGGEAFF.

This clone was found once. The DNA for the CDR3 is TGTGCCAGCAGTTTATTTAAGGGGCGGGGGTCAGATACGCAGTATTTT. It specifies CASSLFKGRGSDTQYF. The rearrangement joins TRBV27 to TRBJ2-3; the match to TRBD2 covers 7 bases. V was clipped by 1 base and J by 4 bases; unmatched bases: 8. The length of the CDR3 is 16 residues. Germline loops: CDR1 MNHEY, CDR2 SMNVEV (reference sequence).

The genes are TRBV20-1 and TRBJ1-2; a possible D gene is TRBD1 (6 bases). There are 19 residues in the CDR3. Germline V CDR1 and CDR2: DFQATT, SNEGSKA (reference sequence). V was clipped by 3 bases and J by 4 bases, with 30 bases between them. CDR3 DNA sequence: TGCAGTGCTAGTAGGCAACCCGGGGGGGGCGAAGTTGAATCCTATGGCTACACCTTC. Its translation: CSASRQPGGGEVESYGYTF.

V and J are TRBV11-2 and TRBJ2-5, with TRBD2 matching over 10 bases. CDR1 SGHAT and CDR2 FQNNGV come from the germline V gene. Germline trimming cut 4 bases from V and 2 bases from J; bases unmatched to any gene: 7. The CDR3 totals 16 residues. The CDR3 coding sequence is TGTGCCAGCAGCTCCAACCTAGCGGGGGTACAAGAGACCCAGTACTTC. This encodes CASSSNLAGVQETQYF. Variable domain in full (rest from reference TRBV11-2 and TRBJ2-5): EAGVAQSPRYKIIEKRQSVAFWCNPISGHATLYWYQQILGQGPKLLIQFQNNGVVDDSQLPKDRFSAERLKGVDSTLKIQPAKLEDSAVYLCASSSNLAGVQETQYFGPGTRLLVL.

CDR3 in amino acids: CASSYDRDNTGELFF. The DNA for the CDR3 is TGTGCCAGCAGCTATGACAGGGATAACACCGGGGAGCTGTTTTTT. V is TRBV7-2 and J is TRBJ2-2, with 7 bases aligning to TRBD1. CDR1 and CDR2 (germline): SGHTA, FQGNSA. This CDR3 is built from 15 residues. Trimming cost V 4 bases and J 2 bases; bases outside gene matches: 4.

The CDR3 spells CASSRLRDIQGAQYF. CDR3 DNA sequence: TGTGCCAGCAGTCGACTCCGGGACATCCAAGGGGCCCAGTACTTC. The rearrangement links TRBV6-5 to TRBJ2-5, with a possible D match to TRBD1 (6 bases). Germline values: CDR1 MNHEY, CDR2 SVGAGI. Trimming pared 5 bases from V and 9 bases from J, leaving 22 bases between. CDR3 length: 15 amino acids.

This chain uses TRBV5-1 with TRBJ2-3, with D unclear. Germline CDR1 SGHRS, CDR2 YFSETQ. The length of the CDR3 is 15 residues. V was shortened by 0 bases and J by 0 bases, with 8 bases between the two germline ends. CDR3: CASSLAAVSTDTQYF. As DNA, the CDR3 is TGCGCCAGCAGCTTGGCGGCGGTGAGCACAGATACGCAGTATTTT.

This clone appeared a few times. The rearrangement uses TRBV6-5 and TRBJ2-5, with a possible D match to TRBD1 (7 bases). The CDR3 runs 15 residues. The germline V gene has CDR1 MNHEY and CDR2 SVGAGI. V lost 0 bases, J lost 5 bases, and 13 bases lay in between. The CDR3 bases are TGTGCCAGCAGTTACTCGGAGGGGGCAGGGGAGACCCAGTACTTC. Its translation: CASSYSEGAGETQYF.

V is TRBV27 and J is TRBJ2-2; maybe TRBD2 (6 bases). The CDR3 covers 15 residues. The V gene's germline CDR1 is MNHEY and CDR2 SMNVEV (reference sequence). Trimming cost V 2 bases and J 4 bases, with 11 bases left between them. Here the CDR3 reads CASSLKFGGTGELFF. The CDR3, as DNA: TGTGCCAGCAGTTTAAAGTTCGGGGGCACCGGGGAGCTGTTTTTT.

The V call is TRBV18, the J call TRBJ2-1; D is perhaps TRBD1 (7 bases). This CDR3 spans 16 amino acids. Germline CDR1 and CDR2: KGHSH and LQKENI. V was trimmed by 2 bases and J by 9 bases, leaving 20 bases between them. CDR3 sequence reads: CASSPETAGGYGEQFF. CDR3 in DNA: TGTGCCAGCTCACCAGAAACGGCAGGGGGGTACGGTGAGCAGTTCTTC.